The 14 T cell receptor beta chains presented below share a single source sample, sequenced in a study of siplizumab effects on memory and regulatory T cells. Sequencing was performed with immunoSEQ multiplex PCR; in TCRdb, only in-frame clones are kept and a portion is missing. The sample carries some 53,000 clones, 95% to 97% recorded once. The sample consisted of naive CD4+ T cells sorted from blood. All receptors come from a human donor in good health.

This rearrangement joins TRBV11-3 to TRBJ2-2; TRBD2 is a possible D gene (6 bases). The CDR3 extends over 15 amino acids. Germline CDR1 reads SGHNT; CDR2 reads YENEEA. Trimming stripped 5 bases from V and 8 bases from J, with 18 bases between. The CDR3 region has the DNA TGTGCCAGCAGCCAGACTAGTAGTTTATCTGGGGAGCTGTTTTTT. Protein: CASSQTSSLSGELFF.

The chain joins TRBV10-1 to TRBJ2-3; D is perhaps TRBD2 (6 bases). CDR1 is WNHNN, CDR2 SYGVQD, per germline (reference sequence). The V end was cut by 7 bases, the J end by 0 bases, with 20 bases between. The CDR3 loop spans 17 amino acids. CDR3 bases: TGCGCCAGCAAAATTACGGACTACCTTCATAGCACAGATACGCAGTATTTT. Amino acid sequence: CASKITDYLHSTDTQYF.

V usage is TRBV5-8 and J usage is TRBJ1-4, with D possibly matching TRBD1 (6 bases). Looked up from germline, CDR1 is SGHTS and CDR2 is YDEGEE. V was shortened by 4 bases and J by 3 bases, with 13 bases between the two germline ends. The CDR3 runs 15 residues. The CDR3 reads CASSILEGANEKLFF. The CDR3 region has the DNA TGTGCCAGCAGCATCCTCGAGGGGGCTAATGAAAAACTGTTTTTT.

This clone was seen once. This chain connects TRBV18 to TRBJ2-7; the D is unclear. There are 13 residues in the CDR3. Germline loops: CDR1 KGHSH, CDR2 LQKENI. Trimming took 2 bases from V and 3 from J, leaving 8 bases between them. The CDR3 is CASSPGVGYEQYF. CDR3 DNA sequence: TGTGCCAGCTCACCAGGCGTAGGCTACGAGCAGTACTTC.

The V and J genes are TRBV12-1 and TRBJ2-1; whether TRBD2, the table's D call, matches the DNA was not checked. TRBV12-1 is flagged as a pseudogene. This CDR3 contains 11 residues. CDR3 amino acids: CASSRGYEQFF. CDR3 bases: TGTGCCAGCAGTCGGGGATATGAGCAGTTCTTC.

The chain uses TRBV7-9 and TRBJ2-3; no firm D call. This CDR3 is 15 amino acids long. Per the germline V gene, CDR1 is SEHNR and CDR2 is FQNEAQ (reference sequence). V lost 0 bases and J lost 5, with 12 bases in between. CDR3 sequence reads: CASSLAGKSLDTQYF. The CDR3 coding sequence is TGTGCCAGCAGCTTAGCTGGTAAAAGTTTAGATACGCAGTATTTT.

V gene TRBV9 combines with J gene TRBJ2-5; possibly TRBD2 for D (7 bases). Germline V gene data show CDR1 as SGDLS and CDR2 as YYNGEE. The V gene lost 0 bases and the J gene lost 5 bases, with 14 bases spanning the gap. The CDR3 consists of 15 residues. The CDR3 protein is CASSVGTAGRETQYF. CDR3 nucleotide sequence: TGTGCCAGCAGCGTAGGGACAGCGGGGCGGGAGACCCAGTACTTC.

The CDR3 sequence: CASSINLYNEQFF. The CDR3 DNA sequence: TGTGCCAGTAGTATCAATCTCTACAATGAGCAGTTCTTC. V and J are TRBV19 and TRBJ2-1; D not resolved. The CDR3 sequence is 13 residues long. The germline gives CDR1 LNHDA, CDR2 SQIVND (reference sequence). The V gene lost 3 bases and the J gene lost 3 bases, with 6 bases spanning the gap.

This chain joins TRBV7-3 and TRBJ2-5; D remains ambiguous. V gave up 5 bases and J gave up 7 bases, with 20 bases separating them. The CDR3 consists of 15 residues. Germline V CDR1 and CDR2: SGHTA, FQGTGA. The CDR3 nucleotides read TGTGCCAGCAGCGAAGGGCGACATAATGGGCCGACCCAGTACTTC. Residues: CASSEGRHNGPTQYF.

This clone has only a few counts. V gene TRBV30 combines with J gene TRBJ1-1; tentative D call: TRBD1 (6 bases). V was trimmed by 0 bases and J by 3 bases, leaving 11 bases between them. The CDR3 sequence is 14 residues long. The germline gives CDR1 GTSNPN, CDR2 SVGIG (reference sequence). The CDR3 sequence: CAWSVGGGDTEAFF. CDR3 sequence (DNA): TGTGCCTGGAGTGTAGGGGGAGGTGACACTGAAGCTTTCTTT.

The CDR3 DNA is TGTGCCAGCAGCCAAACCGGGGGGAGCTCCTACAATGAGCAGTTCTTC. It is translated as CASSQTGGSSYNEQFF. This rearrangement joins TRBV14 to TRBJ2-1; 7 positions match TRBD2. The CDR3 is 16 amino acids. Germline V gene data show CDR1 as SGHDN and CDR2 as FVKESK. V dropped 2 bases and J dropped 0; count of bases not matched to a gene: 4.

In this sample, this clone turned up once. This chain joins TRBV28 and TRBJ1-1; no reliable D call. Germline V gives CDR1 MDHEN, CDR2 SYDVKM. Trimming took 5 bases from V and 6 from J, leaving 10 bases between them. CDR3 length: 12 residues. CDR3 bases: TGTGCCAGCAGTACCACTCCGGCTGAAGCTTTCTTT. Translating gives CASSTTPAEAFF.

This chain connects TRBV7-2 to TRBJ2-5; tentative D call: TRBD1 (6 bases). Looked up from germline, CDR1 is SGHTA and CDR2 is FQGNSA. This CDR3 contains 17 residues. Between the trimmed V and J ends, which lost 7 bases and 2 bases, there was a span of 23 bases. DNA of the CDR3: TGTGCCAGCAACAACATTTTGGGTGGACAGTCTCAAGAGACCCAGTACTTC. Its protein product is CASNNILGGQSQETQYF.

The chain couples TRBV5-1 to TRBJ2-1; 11 bases are a match to TRBD2. This CDR3 is 15 amino acids long. The V segment lost 6 bases and the J segment 4 bases; nucleotides outside the gene matches: 6. Germline lookup yields CDR1 SGHRS and CDR2 YFSETQ. The CDR3 region has the DNA TGCGCCAGCACGCTCGGGACTAGCGGTTACAATGAGCAGTTCTTC. Its translation: CASTLGTSGYNEQFF.